The clone carrying this T cell receptor beta chain was counted once. Its target is not known. The CDR3 has 16 amino acids. CDR1 and CDR2 from the germline V gene are SGHRS and YFSETQ. Trimming removed 4 bases from V and 4 bases from J; junction bases left unmatched: 12. The study ran its PCR with 60 Vbeta and 13 Jbeta primers. Method: immunoSEQ multiplex PCR; TCRdb's copy keeps in-frame clones and lacks some. The sample contains about 120,000 clones, roughly 80% of which appear only once. The source of the sample is a study of cytomegalovirus exposure and HLA in healthy donors. Notes on the study in general: Sequencing probably produced one cluster of sequence variants that were highly shared. It was reported that the classifier diagnosed cytomegalovirus status with high specificity and sensitivity in both the original and validation cohorts.

Sequenced material: PBMCs. This TCR was sampled from a man between 18 and 35 years old in good health and CMV-seronegative. J is TRBJ2-5 and V is TRBV5-1, with TRBD2 matching over 8 bases. The CDR3 sequence: CASSQGTSTKSETQYF. The CDR3 DNA sequence: TGCGCCAGCAGCCAGGGGACTAGTACCAAATCAGAGACCCAGTACTTC.